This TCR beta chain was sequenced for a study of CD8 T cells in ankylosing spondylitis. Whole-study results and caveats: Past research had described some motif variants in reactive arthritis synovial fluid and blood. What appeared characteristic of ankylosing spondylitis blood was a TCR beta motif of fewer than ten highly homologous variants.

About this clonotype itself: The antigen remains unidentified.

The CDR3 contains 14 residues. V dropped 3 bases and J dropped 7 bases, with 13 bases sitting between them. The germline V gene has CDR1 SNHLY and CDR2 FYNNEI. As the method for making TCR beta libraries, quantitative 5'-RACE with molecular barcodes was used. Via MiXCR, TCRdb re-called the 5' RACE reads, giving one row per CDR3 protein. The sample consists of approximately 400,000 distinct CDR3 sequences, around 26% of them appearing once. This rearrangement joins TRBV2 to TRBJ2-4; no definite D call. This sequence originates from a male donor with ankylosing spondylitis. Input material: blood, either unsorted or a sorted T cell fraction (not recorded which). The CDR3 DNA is TGTGCCAGCAGTGAGGGCCCTAATGGGAACATTCAGTACTTC. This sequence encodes CASSEGPNGNIQYF.